The source of this TCR beta chain is a study of patients and donors after allogeneic stem cell transplantation. TCRdb re-derived calls from the RT-PCR reads in MiXCR, one entry per CDR3 protein. Of tens of thousands of distinct CDR3 sequences listed, around 27% were seen once; the top ten hold approximately 25%. This clonotype was picked up many times. V shed 0 bases and J shed 0 bases, with 7 bases lying between them. The length of the CDR3 is 15 residues. Germline V gene data show CDR1 as SGHKS and CDR2 as YYEKEE (reference sequence). The chain links TRBV5-5 to TRBJ1-3, with D possibly being TRBD1 (5 bases). The origin of this receptor is a human donor who was either an allogeneic HSCT recipient or a stem cell or donor lymphocyte infusion donor (not recorded which). It is not recorded whose cells these are; they may come from a transplant donor. The sequenced sample was blood, either unsorted or a sorted T cell fraction (not recorded which). The CDR3 region has the DNA TGTGCCAGCAGCTTGGATGGGGCCTCTGGAAACACCATATATTTT. Protein: CASSLDGASGNTIYF. Complete variable domain (other parts from reference TRBV5-5 and TRBJ1-3): DAGVTQSPTHLIKTRGQQVTLRCSPISGHKSVSWYQQVLGQGPQFIFQYYEKEERGRGNFPDRFSARQFPNYSSELNVNALLLGDSALYLCASSLDGASGNTIYFGEGSWLTVV.